These 10 T cell receptor beta chains originate from one sample sequenced in a study of T cell repertoires in ileal Crohn's disease (dated by TCRdb to about 2019). The library was prepared using the immunoSEQ multiplex PCR assay. TCRdb provides this immuneACCESS table in a form limited to in-frame rearrangements. Some clones are lacking; in checked studies, under half of them reflect an unresolved V gene, and why the rest are absent is not known. The sample table records 13,000 to 15,000 clones; roughly four fifths of these occur just once. The ten top clones hold 6% to 7% of the sample. The sample consisted of ileal tissue. Source of these receptors: an adult with Crohn's disease.

This clone is classed as large. V and J are TRBV6-6 and TRBJ2-7; 7 positions match TRBD2. V shed 2 bases, J shed 4 bases, and the junction held 5 bases outside the gene matches. Germline CDR1 MNHNY, CDR2 SVGAGI (reference sequence). CDR3 size: 14 residues. This CDR3 reads CASSYLSGAYEQYF. The CDR3 DNA follows: TGTGCCAGCAGTTACCTCAGCGGGGCTTACGAGCAGTACTTC.

This clone was observed once. This rearrangement joins TRBV4-1 to TRBJ2-7, with D maybe TRBD2 (6 bases). V lost 5 bases, J lost 2 bases, and 16 bases lay in between. This CDR3 spans 15 amino acids. The V gene's germline CDR1 is MGHRA and CDR2 YSYEKL. The CDR3 loop reads CASSDAGLGAYEQYF. The CDR3 DNA sequence: TGCGCCAGCAGCGATGCGGGGCTTGGCGCCTACGAGCAGTACTTC.

This clone has a single count. The chain uses TRBV5-4 and TRBJ1-1; 10 nucleotides align to TRBD1. Germline lookup yields CDR1 SGHNT and CDR2 YYREEE (reference sequence). The CDR3 sequence is 16 residues long. The ends lost 5 bases at V and 2 bases at J; junction bases unmatched: 9. CDR3 in DNA: TGTGCCAGCAGGTTGACAGGGGGCGGAAAAAACACTGAAGCTTTCTTT. It encodes CASRLTGGGKNTEAFF.

The V gene is TRBV4-1, the J gene TRBJ2-5, with TRBD2 as a possible D gene (7 bases). The V and J ends lost 0 bases and 7 bases respectively, with 21 bases between them. CDR1 MGHRA and CDR2 YSYEKL come from the germline V gene. The CDR3 is 17 residues long. Here the CDR3 reads CASSQDGGGAFFGTQYF. For the CDR3, the DNA is TGCGCCAGCAGCCAAGACGGAGGGGGGGCCTTTTTTGGGACCCAGTACTTC.

This clone was picked up one time. V is TRBV6-1 and J is TRBJ1-2; 9 positions agree with TRBD1. Trimming removed 4 bases from V and 8 bases from J; junction bases left unmatched: 5. This CDR3 spans 13 amino acids. Germline assignment: CDR1 MNHNS and CDR2 SASEGT. CDR3: CASSAPTGGGYTF. CDR3 in DNA: TGTGCCAGCAGTGCCCCGACAGGGGGAGGCTACACCTTC.

This clone showed up just once. The gene calls are TRBV5-1 and TRBJ1-2; TRBD1 agrees at 9 bases. The V gene's germline CDR1 is SGHRS and CDR2 YFSETQ. The V and J ends lost 0 bases and 4 bases, in that order; junction bases with no gene match: 4. The CDR3 covers 15 residues. CDR3 DNA sequence: TGCGCCAGCAGCTTGGGGGGACAGGGATTCTATGGCTACACCTTC. This sequence encodes CASSLGGQGFYGYTF.

This sequence joins TRBV9 and TRBJ1-2, with TRBD1 matching 8 bases. V dropped 3 bases and J dropped 5; count of bases not matched to a gene: 9. Germline V CDR1 and CDR2: SGDLS, YYNGEE. This CDR3 is 15 amino acids long. CDR3 loop: CASSALDRGMYGYTF. The DNA of the CDR3 is TGTGCCAGCAGCGCCCTCGACAGGGGCATGTATGGCTACACCTTC.

The V and J genes are TRBV5-1 and TRBJ2-7, with D tentatively TRBD2 (7 bases). Trimming left V 0 bases short and J 3 bases short, with 16 bases between. This CDR3 contains 16 residues. The germline V gene has CDR1 SGHRS and CDR2 YFSETQ. The CDR3 DNA sequence: TGCGCCAGCAGCTTGGGATCTGGCGGGGGACACTACGAGCAGTACTTC. Translation: CASSLGSGGGHYEQYF.

V is TRBV7-9 and J is TRBJ2-3, with D possibly TRBD1 on 6 matching bases. V dropped 3 bases and J dropped 1 base, with 14 bases sitting between them. This CDR3 region has 16 residues. Germline V CDR1 and CDR2: SEHNR, FQNEAQ (reference sequence). The CDR3 region is CASSLLRAGGTDTQYF. CDR3 bases: TGTGCCAGCAGCTTGCTTCGTGCAGGGGGCACAGATACGCAGTATTTT.

The CDR3 nucleotides read TGTGCCAGAAAGAAGACACACTATGGCTACACCTTC. This gives the protein CARKKTHYGYTF. The rearrangement links TRBV5-3 to TRBJ1-2; D is uncertain. TRBV5-3 is reported as an ORF; its role is uncertain. Trimming took 6 bases from V and 3 from J, leaving 9 bases between them. The CDR3 runs to 12 residues.